One sample yielded the 19 T cell receptor beta chains listed below, sequenced in a study of spatial heterogeneity in lung cancer (dated by TCRdb to between 2018 and 2020). General study outcomes and caveats: The tumor nonsynonymous mutation count correlated with the number of expanded intratumoral alpha and beta TCRs.

The library was generated by 5' RACE. The data were produced on a NextSeq 500. Using fastp trimming at Q25 and MiXCR clonotype assembly, TCRdb reanalyzed the public sequencing data and kept in-frame beta chains. Each entry merges the rows of one CDR3 protein and shows their most common DNA and genes. The sample yields 5,500 to 8,500 distinct CDR3 sequences; around 3.2% were counted once. The top ten hold about a fifth of the sample. Explained via the paper, the time point label denotes: sample taken at primary tumor resection. These receptors lack a known antigen. The sample consisted of lung tumor tissue, taken at surgery. All receptors derive from a male donor with early-stage non-small cell lung cancer.

This clonotype is categorized as medium-sized. The CDR3 sequence is CSARDKVASTDTQYF. In DNA, the CDR3 is TGCAGTGCTAGAGATAAGGTCGCCAGCACAGATACGCAGTATTTT. J is TRBJ2-3 and V is TRBV20-1; D gene uncertain. Germline loops: CDR1 DFQATT, CDR2 SNEGSKA (reference sequence). Trimming left V 0 bases short and J 0 bases short, with 10 bases between. The CDR3 has 15 amino acids.

This clonotype was recorded at least ten times. This chain connects TRBV5-1 to TRBJ2-2; a possible D gene is TRBD1 (6 bases). Germline V CDR1 and CDR2: SGHRS, YFSETQ. The V end lost 2 bases, the J end lost 4 bases, and 9 bases lay between the germline ends. CDR3 size: 14 residues. The CDR3 reads CASSFTGSTGELFF. DNA for the CDR3: TGCGCCAGCAGCTTCACAGGGTCCACCGGGGAGCTGTTTTTT.

By sample share, this clonotype is medium-sized. This chain links TRBV20-1 with TRBJ2-3; 7 bases line up with TRBD1. This CDR3 contains 12 residues. With V trimmed by 6 bases and J by 5 bases, 5 bases remained unmatched. CDR1 is DFQATT and CDR2 is SNEGSKA in the germline V gene (reference sequence). The CDR3 loop reads CSARQGVDTQYF. In DNA, the CDR3 is TGCAGTGCCAGACAGGGAGTAGATACGCAGTATTTT.

By sample fraction, this clonotype is medium-sized (0.01 to 0.1%). This chain joins TRBV6-5 and TRBJ2-7, with 10 nucleotides matching TRBD2. The germline CDR1 and CDR2 sequences are MNHEY and SVGAGI. V was pared by 0 bases and J by 3 bases, with 2 bases of the junction left unmatched. The CDR3 loop spans 15 amino acids. The CDR3 nucleotides are TGTGCCAGCAGTTACTCGTTAGCGGGGGGCTACGAGCAGTACTTC. This codes for CASSYSLAGGYEQYF.

In its sample, this clonotype is medium-sized. The chain employs TRBV27 and TRBJ2-2; TRBD1 agrees at 7 bases. Germline trimming cut 5 bases from V and 5 bases from J; bases unmatched to any gene: 14. The CDR3 runs 17 residues. CDR1 is MNHEY and CDR2 is SMNVEV in the germline V gene (reference sequence). The CDR3 loop is CASSPPVLIRGTGELFF. CDR3 bases: TGTGCCAGCAGTCCCCCCGTTTTAATCAGGGGGACCGGGGAGCTGTTTTTT.

This clonotype was picked up many times. The V and J genes are TRBV7-2 and TRBJ2-7, with 8 bases that match TRBD2. Looked up from germline, CDR1 is SGHTA and CDR2 is FQGNSA. Losses at the gene ends were 2 bases for V and 6 bases for J; bases not matched to a gene: 9. The CDR3 loop spans 15 amino acids. The CDR3 DNA reads TGTGCCAGCAGCTTACCCCCAGCGGGAGTACGCGAGCAGTACTTC. Encoded protein: CASSLPPAGVREQYF.

This clonotype is judged medium-sized. The genes are TRBV3-1 and TRBJ1-1; no definite D call. Trimming removed 1 base from V and 1 base from J, with 10 bases in between. Germline values: CDR1 LGHDT, CDR2 YNNKEL (reference sequence). The CDR3 contains 15 residues. CDR3 region: CASSQAVGGNTEAFF. The CDR3 region has the DNA TGTGCCAGCAGCCAAGCGGTAGGAGGGAACACTGAAGCTTTCTTT.

This clonotype was detected only a few times. A read error may produce the germline difference seen at one junction end. The V gene is TRBV5-1, the J gene TRBJ2-7; TRBD2 might be the D (5 bases). CDR1 and CDR2 (germline): SGHRS, YFSETQ. This CDR3 is built from 14 residues. The DNA for the CDR3 is TGCGCCAGCAGTTTGGACTCGAGGAGCTACGAGCAGTACTTC. Its protein is CASSLDSRSYEQYF.

By share of the sample, this clonotype is medium-sized. The J gene is TRBJ1-5, the V gene TRBV7-8; a weak D match, TRBD1 (5 bases). V lost 2 bases and J lost 11, with 22 bases in between. CDR1 is SGHVS, CDR2 FQNEAQ, per germline. This CDR3 contains 16 residues. CDR3 nucleotide sequence: TGTGCCAGCAGCTTATTCGAGAGGGGAAGCTTCATGGCCCAGCATTTT. It codes for CASSLFERGSFMAQHF.

At least ten counts were recorded for this clonotype. V and J are TRBV3-1 and TRBJ2-1; TRBD1 or TRBD2 may be the D gene (5 bases each). There are 12 residues in the CDR3. Germline CDR1 and CDR2: LGHDT and YNNKEL (reference sequence). V was cut by 0 bases and J by 11 bases, with 8 bases left in between. This CDR3 reads CASSQDEGQQFF. The CDR3 bases are TGTGCCAGCAGCCAAGATGAGGGGCAGCAGTTCTTC.

This clonotype was counted many times. This chain connects TRBV7-9 to TRBJ2-7; D not certain. CDR3 length equals 13 residues. The V gene's germline CDR1 is SEHNR and CDR2 FQNEAQ (reference sequence). Trimming took 3 bases from V and 6 from J, leaving 12 bases between them. In DNA form, the CDR3 reads TGTGCCAGCAGCTTGGGCGATTGGCGCGAGCAGTACTTC. Translated: CASSLGDWREQYF.

This clonotype was detected only a few times. The chain carries TRBV29-1 and TRBJ1-3; D is uncertain. CDR1 SQVTM and CDR2 ANQGSEA come from the germline V gene. V was trimmed by 7 bases and J by 9 bases, leaving 16 bases between them. The CDR3 is made up of 12 amino acids. In DNA form, the CDR3 reads TGCAGCGCCGAACTTACGGTGGGCACCATATATTTT. Translating it yields CSAELTVGTIYF. Full variable domain (missing parts from reference TRBV29-1 and TRBJ1-3): SAVISQKPSRDICQRGTSLTIQCQVDSQVTMMFWYRQQPGQSLTLIATANQGSEATYESGFVIDKFPISRPNLTFSTLTVSNMSPEDSSIYLCSAELTVGTIYFGEGSWLTVV.

By sample share, this clonotype is medium-sized (0.01 to 0.1%). The gene calls are TRBV7-9 and TRBJ1-2, with D perhaps matching TRBD1 (6 bases). The V gene lost 3 bases and the J gene lost 2 bases, with 16 bases spanning the gap. The CDR3 runs 16 residues. Germline CDR1 reads SEHNR; CDR2 reads FQNEAQ (reference sequence). In nucleotides, the CDR3 is TGTGCCAGCAGCTTTGTCGGGGGCTATCGAAACTATGGCTACACCTTC. It specifies CASSFVGGYRNYGYTF.

This clonotype was observed a handful of times. The genes are TRBV11-2 and TRBJ2-5; D is unclear. This CDR3 contains 12 residues. Germline V lookup: CDR1 SGHAT, CDR2 FQNNGV. The V and J ends lost 2 bases and 0 bases respectively, with 1 base between them. The CDR3 sequence: CASSLYQETQYF. Here the CDR3 DNA reads TGTGCCAGCAGCTTATACCAAGAGACCCAGTACTTC.

At least ten counts were recorded for this clonotype. This sequence joins TRBV18 and TRBJ2-7, with 7 bases fitting TRBD2. Germline trimming cut 3 bases from V and 4 bases from J; bases unmatched to any gene: 6. The CDR3 has 14 amino acids. The germline V gene encodes CDR1 KGHSH and CDR2 LQKENI. The chain's CDR3 is CASSPSQGGYEQYF. The CDR3 DNA reads TGTGCCAGCTCACCGTCTCAGGGAGGGTACGAGCAGTACTTC.

The sample holds many counts of this clonotype. CDR3 nucleotide sequence: TGTGCCAGCGGGTGGGGTCGGACCGGGGAGCTGTTTTTT. Protein product: CASGWGRTGELFF. V is TRBV11-1 and J is TRBJ2-2, with no clear D. V was pared by 8 bases and J by 5 bases, with 12 bases between. Germline-derived CDR1 and CDR2 are SGHAT and FQDESV (reference sequence). The CDR3 length is 13 residues.

This clonotype was recorded many times. CDR3 sequence: CASSYDSTINEAFF. CDR3 DNA sequence: TGTGCCAGCAGCTACGACTCGACGATAAATGAAGCTTTCTTT. The chain employs TRBV3-1 and TRBJ1-1, with D hard to call. There are 14 residues in the CDR3. Germline CDR1 reads LGHDT; CDR2 reads YNNKEL (reference sequence). V gave up 5 bases and J gave up 7 bases, with 17 bases separating them.

This clonotype is termed medium-sized. V gene TRBV14 combines with J gene TRBJ2-1; D is perhaps TRBD2 (5 bases). Germline values: CDR1 SGHDN, CDR2 FVKESK. The germline V and J ends were trimmed by 4 bases and 0 bases, with 16 bases remaining between them. This CDR3 has 17 amino acids. The CDR3 nucleotides are TGTGCCAGCAGCCCTAGCCGGAGGACCCTCTCCTACAATGAGCAGTTCTTC. As protein: CASSPSRRTLSYNEQFF. Based on the CDR3 plus reference TRBV14 and TRBJ2-1, the full variable domain is EAGVTQFPSHSVIEKGQTVTLRCDPISGHDNLYWYRRVMGKEIKFLLHFVKESKQDESGMPNNRFLAERTGGTYSTLKVQPAELEDSGVYFCASSPSRRTLSYNEQFFGPGTRLTVL.

In its sample, this clonotype was seen many times. This chain connects TRBV12-5 to TRBJ2-1, with TRBD1 matching 8 bases. V lost 0 bases to trimming and J lost 2 bases; unmatched junction nucleotides: 12. This CDR3 is built from 19 residues. Germline assignment: CDR1 LGHNT and CDR2 FRNRAP. Here the CDR3 DNA reads TGTGCTAGTGGTTTGGTGGGCACCTCGACAGGGGCCCCCTACAATGAGCAGTTCTTC. Its protein product is CASGLVGTSTGAPYNEQFF.